This is a list of T cell receptor beta chains from one sample in a study of cytomegalovirus exposure and HLA in healthy donors. The data were produced by immunoSEQ multiplex PCR, yet TCRdb's version contains in-frame clones alone and is incomplete. The table lists around 70,000 clones, around 94% of them singletons. Sequenced: PBMCs. These receptors came from a man aged 18-30 years in good health and CMV-seropositive. The CDR3 runs from the conserved cysteine through the conserved F or W. Each record gives: V gene, J gene, clone size, D gene, CDR3 protein, CDR3 DNA. The D gene is left open where the match is weak. Expanded clones get a size class; other rows say once, few or many, or leave the size out.

TRBV5-4,TRBJ2-1,once,TRBD2,CASSQDRLASDEQFF,TGTGCCAGCAGCCAAGATCGACTAGCGAGCGATGAGCAGTTCTTC
TRBV19,TRBJ2-7,once,-,CASSTLDSIYEQYF,TGTGCCAGTAGTACCTTGGACAGTATCTACGAGCAGTACTTC
TRBV19,TRBJ2-1,once,TRBD2,CASSRVAGGTYNEQFF,TGTGCCAGTAGTAGAGTAGCGGGAGGTACTTACAATGAGCAGTTCTTC
TRBV6-5,TRBJ1-2,few,-,CASSRGHRLGVGYTF,TGTGCCAGCAGCCGGGGACACCGTTTGGGGGTTGGCTACACCTTC
TRBV7-2,TRBJ1-1,-,TRBD1,CASSSLPGQKQRTEAFF,TGTGCCAGCAGCTCCCTACCGGGACAGAAACAAAGGACTGAAGCTTTCTTT
TRBV7-3,TRBJ2-1,few,TRBD2,CASSLNSGSAIDEQFF,TGTGCCAGCAGCTTAAATAGCGGGAGCGCGATCGATGAGCAGTTCTTC
TRBV5-1,TRBJ2-7,-,TRBD1,CASKDRDYEQYF,TGCGCCAGCAAGGACAGGGACTACGAGCAGTACTTC
TRBV10-3,TRBJ2-5,-,TRBD2,CAISESIGTSGRYQETQYF,TGTGCCATCAGTGAGTCCATCGGGACTAGCGGGAGGTACCAAGAGACCCAGTACTTC
TRBV2,TRBJ2-7,-,TRBD1,CTSRRQGGHEQYF,TGTACCAGCCGCCGACAGGGGGGCCACGAGCAGTACTTC
TRBV16,TRBJ1-1,-,TRBD1,CASSRRRGLGTEAFF,TGTGCCAGCAGCCGTCGTAGGGGGCTCGGGACTGAAGCTTTCTTT
TRBV28,TRBJ1-1,-,-,CASSTRQPNTEAFF,TGTGCCAGCAGTACCCGACAGCCGAACACTGAAGCTTTCTTT
TRBV7-9,TRBJ1-1,once,TRBD1,CASSSRQGGTEAFF,TGTGCCAGCAGCTCTAGACAGGGTGGGACTGAAGCTTTCTTT
TRBV15,TRBJ2-1,-,TRBD1,CATSRDRGSQQFF,TGTGCCACCAGCAGAGACAGGGGGAGTCAGCAGTTCTTC
TRBV28,TRBJ2-2,-,-,CASQMLGPEALFF,TGTGCCAGCCAAATGCTCGGACCGGAGGCGCTGTTTTTT
TRBV5-6,TRBJ2-7,-,TRBD2,CASGGGREGYEQYF,TGTGCCAGCGGGGGAGGCAGGGAGGGTTACGAGCAGTACTTC
TRBV9,TRBJ1-1,-,-,CASSVEGSRMNTEAFF,TGTGCCAGCAGCGTAGAAGGTTCCAGGATGAACACTGAAGCTTTCTTT
TRBV10-3,TRBJ2-5,-,-,CAIRRVGRQETQYF,TGTGCCATCAGGCGGGTCGGCAGGCAAGAGACCCAGTACTTC
TRBV28,TRBJ1-5,-,TRBD1,CASNTRGQGGWQPQHF,TGTGCCAGCAACACCCGAGGACAGGGCGGTTGGCAGCCCCAGCATTTT
TRBV29-1,TRBJ1-2,-,-,CSVEEVGRDYGYTF,TGCAGCGTTGAAGAAGTGGGGAGGGACTATGGCTACACCTTC
TRBV27,TRBJ1-1,-,-,CASSFWGREAFF,TGTGCCAGCAGTTTCTGGGGGCGTGAAGCTTTCTTT